The 17 T cell receptor beta chains below come from one sample, sequenced in a study of T-cell reconstitution after alpha-beta-depleted transplantation in children. Unique molecular identifiers were incorporated when the TCRbeta library was constructed. TCRdb re-derived calls from the PCR reads in MiXCR, one entry per CDR3 protein. Seen here are about 540,000 distinct CDR3 sequences, 25% to 30% observed once, and the top ten hold about 35%. The sequences come from PBMCs, collected before TCRalphabeta/CD19-depleted stem cell transplant. These receptors were obtained from a boy under two years old with Wiskott-Aldrich syndrome, due to receive a stem cell transplant.

This rearrangement joins TRBV5-1 to TRBJ2-3, with 8 bases lining up with TRBD1. In germline, CDR1 is SGHRS, CDR2 YFSETQ. This CDR3 is built from 15 residues. V was clipped by 4 bases and J by 4 bases; unmatched bases: 8. The CDR3 sequence is CASSLTGVGADTQYF. DNA of the CDR3: TGCGCCAGCAGCCTGACAGGGGTGGGGGCAGATACGCAGTATTTT. Full variable domain (outside the CDR3, taken from reference TRBV5-1 and TRBJ2-3): KAGVTQTPRYLIKTRGQQVTLSCSPISGHRSVSWYQQTPGQGLQFLFEYFSETQRNKGNFPGRFSGRQFSNSRSEMNVSTLELGDSALYLCASSLTGVGADTQYFGPGTRLTVL.

The rearrangement joins TRBV3-1 to TRBJ1-5, with D possibly TRBD1 on 5 matching bases. The CDR3 length is 18 residues. Germline V gene sequence: CDR1 LGHDT, CDR2 YNNKEL (reference sequence). V gave up 8 bases and J gave up 2 bases, with 25 bases separating them. Here the CDR3 reads CASCPWQGLRNGNQPQHF. The CDR3 DNA sequence: TGTGCCAGCTGTCCATGGCAGGGATTGCGGAATGGCAATCAGCCCCAGCATTTT.

The CDR3 loop reads CATWGGLADTWGYNEQFF. DNA of the CDR3: TGTGCCACCTGGGGGGGACTAGCGGATACTTGGGGCTACAATGAGCAGTTCTTC. The chain links TRBV27 to TRBJ2-1; TRBD2 aligns across 11 bases. V was pared by 10 bases and J by 3 bases, with 17 bases of the junction left unmatched. In germline, CDR1 is MNHEY, CDR2 SMNVEV (reference sequence). This CDR3 contains 18 residues.

The chain carries TRBV3-1 and TRBJ2-1; TRBD2 might be the D (5 bases). Germline values: CDR1 LGHDT, CDR2 YNNKEL (reference sequence). V lost 4 bases, J lost 2 bases, and 21 bases lay in between. The CDR3 loop spans 18 amino acids. In nucleotides, the CDR3 is TGTGCCAGCAGCCTCCGGGTAGGTGGGAGCATAACCTACAATGAGCAGTTCTTC. Its protein is CASSLRVGGSITYNEQFF.

The chain is built from TRBV2 and TRBJ2-7, with a possible D match to TRBD1 (5 bases). Per germline, CDR1 SNHLY and CDR2 FYNNEI. The CDR3 totals 13 residues. V lost 6 bases and J lost 7, with 16 bases in between. CDR3 coding DNA: TGTGCCAGCAGCGCCCAGGGAATCGGAGAGCAGTACTTC. As protein: CASSAQGIGEQYF.

This clonotype was observed a few times. The gene calls are TRBV20-1 and TRBJ1-2; the D gene is possibly TRBD1 (6 bases). Germline V CDR1 and CDR2: DFQATT, SNEGSKA (reference sequence). The CDR3 has 15 residues. V was shortened by 2 bases and J by 0 bases, with 13 bases between the two germline ends. The CDR3 spells CSARNPTGANYGYTF. The CDR3 DNA follows: TGCAGTGCTAGAAACCCGACAGGAGCTAACTATGGCTACACCTTC.

V usage is TRBV5-1 and J usage is TRBJ2-2, with D perhaps TRBD2 (6 bases). V lost 4 bases and J lost 4, with 11 bases in between. Germline CDR1 reads SGHRS; CDR2 reads YFSETQ. This CDR3 contains 14 residues. The CDR3 DNA sequence: TGCGCCAGCAGCAGGGACTTGTCCACCGGGGAGCTGTTTTTT. As protein: CASSRDLSTGELFF.

This clonotype showed up just a few times. The chain carries TRBV5-4 and TRBJ1-2; D possibly corresponds to TRBD1 (5 bases). Germline V gene data show CDR1 as SGHNT and CDR2 as YYREEE (reference sequence). This CDR3 has 15 residues. The V end lost 5 bases, the J end lost 6 bases, and 20 bases lay between the germline ends. CDR3 in DNA: TGTGCCAGCAGTCGTGGTGGGACTCCCCAACATGGCTACACCTTC. Translating it yields CASSRGGTPQHGYTF.

In its sample, this clonotype was seen a few times. The chain is built from TRBV5-5 and TRBJ1-1; no reliable D call. The germline gives CDR1 SGHKS, CDR2 YYEKEE (reference sequence). The CDR3 has 15 residues. CDR3 DNA: TGTGCTGTACACAACCTGGGTCTTACTAACACTGAAGCTTTCTTT. It translates to CAVHNLGLTNTEAFF. The entire variable domain, with the rest obtained from reference TRBV5-5 and TRBJ1-1, is as follows: DAGVTQSPTHLIKTRGQQVTLRCSPISGHKSVSWYQQVLGQGPQFIFQYYEKEERGRGNFPDRFSARQFPNYSSELNVNALLLGDSALYLCAVHNLGLTNTEAFFGQGTRLTVV.

The chain couples TRBV2 to TRBJ1-1; no reliable D call. CDR1 and CDR2 from the germline V gene are SNHLY and FYNNEI. The CDR3 consists of 12 residues. V gave up 2 bases and J gave up 2 bases, with 3 bases separating them. The CDR3 is CASSEPNTEAFF. CDR3 in DNA: TGTGCCAGCAGTGAACCAAACACTGAAGCTTTCTTT.

This clonotype was seen only a few times. This sequence joins TRBV5-1 and TRBJ2-1; 9 nucleotides align to TRBD2. Germline CDR1 reads SGHRS; CDR2 reads YFSETQ. The V segment lost 7 bases and the J segment 7 bases; nucleotides outside the gene matches: 6. CDR3 length: 13 residues. CDR3 loop: CASAGGPSNEQFF. The CDR3 DNA reads as TGCGCCAGCGCGGGAGGGCCCTCGAATGAGCAGTTCTTC.

Concerning this clonotype: Sequence at one end of the junction differs from germline and may be a read error. The chain couples TRBV11-1 to TRBJ2-1, with D possibly being TRBD2 (5 bases). CDR1 and CDR2 (germline): SGHAT, FQDESV (reference sequence). The CDR3 sequence is 13 residues long. CDR3 protein: CASSGSSYNDQFF. CDR3 nucleotides: TGTGCCAGCAGCGGGAGTTCCTACAATGACCAGTTCTTC.

There are a few counts of this clonotype. This chain connects TRBV5-6 to TRBJ2-6; D is perhaps TRBD2 (5 bases). This CDR3 contains 16 residues. Germline lookup yields CDR1 SGHDT and CDR2 YYEEEE. The V and J ends lost 0 bases and 1 base respectively, with 8 bases between them. DNA of the CDR3: TGTGCCAGCAGCTTGGGCAGCGGATCTGGGGCCAACGTCCTGACTTTC. Translated, it gives CASSLGSGSGANVLTF.

J is TRBJ2-1 and V is TRBV4-1; 10 bases match TRBD2. CDR1 and CDR2 from the germline V gene are MGHRA and YSYEKL. V dropped 2 bases and J dropped 2; count of bases not matched to a gene: 3. The CDR3 consists of 16 residues. The CDR3 protein is CASSQLAGVPYNEQFF. The CDR3 DNA reads as TGCGCCAGCAGCCAACTAGCGGGAGTTCCCTACAATGAGCAGTTCTTC.

This clonotype appeared a single time. The junction departs from the called germline gene at one end, perhaps through a read error. This sequence joins TRBV27 and TRBJ1-2; the D gene is possibly TRBD1 (5 bases). CDR3 length: 13 residues. From germline, CDR1 is MNHEY and CDR2 SMNVEV (reference sequence). CDR3 sequence (DNA): TGCGCCAGCAGGGCGGGGCAGGGCTATGGCTACACCTTC. Translating gives CASRAGQGYGYTF.

This clonotype was recorded a few times. The chain is built from TRBV6-6 and TRBJ2-7; 8 bases line up with TRBD2. The germline V gene has CDR1 MNHNY and CDR2 SVGAGI (reference sequence). CDR3 length: 13 residues. V trimming: 2 bases; J trimming: 5 bases; junction bases outside the gene matches: 2. In DNA, the CDR3 is TGTGCCAGCAGTTACCGGGGGGGAGACGAGCAGTACTTC. It translates to CASSYRGGDEQYF.

The sample holds a few counts of this clonotype. The chain employs TRBV24-1 and TRBJ1-1; no clear D. The germline gives CDR1 KGHDR, CDR2 SFDVKD. Trimming pared 1 base from V and 3 bases from J, leaving 11 bases between. The CDR3 length is 15 residues. The CDR3 loop is CATSDFLGIYTEAFF. The DNA for the CDR3 is TGTGCCACCAGTGATTTTCTGGGGATATACACTGAAGCTTTCTTT.